The clone carrying this TCR beta chain occurred once. Antigen: not known. This sample was taken from a study of shared clonotypes between healthy human individuals. Profiled with immunoSEQ multiplex PCR; TCRdb holds only in-frame clones, not every one. Of 2 million to 2.5 million clones detected, 85% to 95% appear once; the ten largest clones hold around 0.38%. Looked up from germline, CDR1 is MNHEY and CDR2 is SMNVEV (reference sequence). CDR3 length: 17 amino acids. The V gene lost 7 bases and the J gene lost 3 bases, with 22 bases spanning the gap. Findings and limits, study-wide: Estimated richness values were generally larger in naive subsets than in memory subsets.

V and J are TRBV27 and TRBJ2-1; tentatively, D is TRBD1 (6 bases). This TCR was recovered from a man younger than 30 in good health. Some clones in this sample may be carry-over from other donors' samples. The sequenced material came from naive CD4+ T cells from PBMCs. Subset: CD45RA+ positively selected. The CDR3 here is CASTPTKTGINYNEQFF. The CDR3 DNA reads TGTGCCAGCACCCCTACAAAGACAGGAATCAACTACAATGAGCAGTTCTTC.